This T cell receptor beta chain was sequenced during a study of long-term antiretroviral therapy in people with HIV. Assay version v3.0 of immunoSEQ was used, and it was run at survey level. Sequencing was directed toward roughly 40,000-55,000 T-cell genomes in each sample. Using immunoSEQ multiplex PCR, the repertoire was profiled, and TCRdb retains in-frame clones only, with some absent. In the table there are approximately 32,000 clones, approximately 85% of which are singletons. Researchers secured at least one pre-ART and at least two post-ART PBMC samples from each donor. General study points: Before ART, certain clones expanded, and these dominated the repertoire at all time points.

This clone was counted between two and nine times. As yet, its antigen is unknown. Germline lookup yields CDR1 LNHDA and CDR2 SQIVND (reference sequence). J lost 3 bases, V lost 8 bases, and 6 bases had no gene match. This CDR3 is built from 13 residues. This chain connects TRBV19 to TRBJ1-1, with 7 nucleotides matching TRBD1. The starting material was unsorted PBMCs, obtained 0.3 years after starting antiretroviral therapy. This sequence was found in a man aged 18 to 30 with HIV. CDR3 loop: CASRDSFYTEAFF. Here the CDR3 DNA reads TGTGCCAGTCGGGACAGCTTTTACACTGAAGCTTTCTTT.